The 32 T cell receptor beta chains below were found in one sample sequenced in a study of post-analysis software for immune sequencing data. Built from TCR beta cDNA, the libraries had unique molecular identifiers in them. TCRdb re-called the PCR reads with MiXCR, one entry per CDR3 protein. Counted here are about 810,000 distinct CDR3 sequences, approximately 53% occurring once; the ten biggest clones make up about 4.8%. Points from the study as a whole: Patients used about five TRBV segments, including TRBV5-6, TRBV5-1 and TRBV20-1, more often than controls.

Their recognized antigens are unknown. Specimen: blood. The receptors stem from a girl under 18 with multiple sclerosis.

The DNA for the CDR3 is TGTGCCACCAGCAGGTTTGGAGGGGTCTCCTACGAGCAGTACTTC. It yields the protein CATSRFGGVSYEQYF. The rearrangement links TRBV15 to TRBJ2-7, with D possibly TRBD2 on 6 matching bases. CDR3 length equals 15 residues. Germline values: CDR1 LNHNV, CDR2 YYDKDF (reference sequence). V was pared by 3 bases and J by 0 bases, with 12 bases between. Combining the CDR3 with reference TRBV15 and TRBJ2-7 gives the whole variable domain DAMVIQNPRYQVTQFGKPVTLSCSQTLNHNVMYWYQQKSSQAPKLLFHYYDKDFNNEADTPDNFQSRRPNTSFCFLDIRSPGLGDTAMYLCATSRFGGVSYEQYFGPGTRLTVT.

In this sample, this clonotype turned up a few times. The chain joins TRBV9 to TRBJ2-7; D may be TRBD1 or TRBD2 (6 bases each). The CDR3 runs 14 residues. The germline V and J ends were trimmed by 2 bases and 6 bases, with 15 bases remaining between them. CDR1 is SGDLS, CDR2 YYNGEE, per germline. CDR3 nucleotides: TGTGCCAGCAGCGTGGTGGGGGGCGTCTCCGAGCAGTACTTC. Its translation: CASSVVGGVSEQYF.

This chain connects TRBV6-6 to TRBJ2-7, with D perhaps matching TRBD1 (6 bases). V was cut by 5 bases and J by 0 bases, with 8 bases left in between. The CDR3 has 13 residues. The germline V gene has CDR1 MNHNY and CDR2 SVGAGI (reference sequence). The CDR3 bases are TGTGCCAGCAGTCACAGGGTCTCCTACGAGCAGTACTTC. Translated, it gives CASSHRVSYEQYF.

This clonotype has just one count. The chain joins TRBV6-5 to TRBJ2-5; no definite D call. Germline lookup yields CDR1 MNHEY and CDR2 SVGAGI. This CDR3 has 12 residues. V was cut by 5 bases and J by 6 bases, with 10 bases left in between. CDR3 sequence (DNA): TGTGCCAGCAGTCCGGACCCCCAGACCCAGTACTTC. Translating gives CASSPDPQTQYF.

CDR3 nucleotides: TGCAGTGCTAGAGAGGGGACAGGGGCCTACGAGCAGTACTTC. Translation gives CSAREGTGAYEQYF. V is TRBV20-1 and J is TRBJ2-7, with TRBD1 matching 10 bases. With 0 bases clipped from V and 2 bases from J, the junction kept 1 base outside the gene matches. Germline CDR1 is DFQATT and CDR2 is SNEGSKA (reference sequence). The CDR3 length is 14 residues.

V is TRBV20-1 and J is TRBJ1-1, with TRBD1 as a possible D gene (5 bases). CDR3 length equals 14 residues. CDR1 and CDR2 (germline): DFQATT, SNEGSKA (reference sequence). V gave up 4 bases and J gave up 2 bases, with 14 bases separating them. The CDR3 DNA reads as TGCAGTGCTATTGGGACTTTCGGCAACACTGAAGCTTTCTTT. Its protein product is CSAIGTFGNTEAFF.

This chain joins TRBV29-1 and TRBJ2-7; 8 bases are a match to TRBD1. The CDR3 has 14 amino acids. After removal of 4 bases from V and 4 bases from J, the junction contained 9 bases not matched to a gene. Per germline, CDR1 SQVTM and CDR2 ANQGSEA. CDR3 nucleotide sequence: TGCAGCGTTGCCGGAGGACAGGGCGGGTACGAGCAGTACTTC. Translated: CSVAGGQGGYEQYF.

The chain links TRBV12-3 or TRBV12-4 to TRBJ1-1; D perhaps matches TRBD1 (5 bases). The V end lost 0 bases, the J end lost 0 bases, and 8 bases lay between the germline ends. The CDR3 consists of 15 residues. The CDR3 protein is CASSLAGELNTEAFF. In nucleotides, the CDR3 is TGTGCCAGCAGTTTAGCGGGGGAGCTGAACACTGAAGCTTTCTTT.

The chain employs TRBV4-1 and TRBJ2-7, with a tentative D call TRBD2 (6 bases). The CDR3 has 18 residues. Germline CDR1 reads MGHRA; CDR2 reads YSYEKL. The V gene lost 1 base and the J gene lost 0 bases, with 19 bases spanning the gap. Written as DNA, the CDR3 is TGCGCCAGCAGCCAAGTACTTAGCGCGGGACGGAACTCCTACGAGCAGTACTTC. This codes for CASSQVLSAGRNSYEQYF.

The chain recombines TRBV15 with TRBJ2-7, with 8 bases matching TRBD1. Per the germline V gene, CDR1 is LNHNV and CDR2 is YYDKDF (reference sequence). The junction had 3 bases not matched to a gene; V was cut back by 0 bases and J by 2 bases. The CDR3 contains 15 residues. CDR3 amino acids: CATSRDPGGPYEQYF. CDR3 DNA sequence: TGTGCCACCAGCAGAGATCCAGGGGGCCCCTACGAGCAGTACTTC.

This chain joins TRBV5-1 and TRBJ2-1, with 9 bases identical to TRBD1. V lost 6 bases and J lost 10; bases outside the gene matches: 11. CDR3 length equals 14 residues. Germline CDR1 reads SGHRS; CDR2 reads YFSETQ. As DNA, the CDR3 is TGCGCCAGCAAGACAGGGGGTGCGAATTTAGAGCAGTTCTTC. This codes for CASKTGGANLEQFF. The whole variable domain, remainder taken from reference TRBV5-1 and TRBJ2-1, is KAGVTQTPRYLIKTRGQQVTLSCSPISGHRSVSWYQQTPGQGLQFLFEYFSETQRNKGNFPGRFSGRQFSNSRSEMNVSTLELGDSALYLCASKTGGANLEQFFGPGTRLTVL.

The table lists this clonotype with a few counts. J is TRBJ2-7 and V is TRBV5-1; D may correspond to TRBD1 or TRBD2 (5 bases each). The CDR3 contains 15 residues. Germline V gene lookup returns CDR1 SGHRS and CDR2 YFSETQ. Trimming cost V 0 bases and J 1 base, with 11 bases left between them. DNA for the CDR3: TGCGCCAGCAGCTTGGAGGGGACGAATTCCTACGAGCAGTACTTC. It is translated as CASSLEGTNSYEQYF.

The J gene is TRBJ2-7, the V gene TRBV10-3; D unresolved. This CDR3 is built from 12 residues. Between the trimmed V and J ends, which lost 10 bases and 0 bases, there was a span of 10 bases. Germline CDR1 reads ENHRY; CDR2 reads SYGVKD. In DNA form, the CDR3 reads TGTGCCACGACGGACGGCTCCTACGAGCAGTACTTC. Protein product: CATTDGSYEQYF.

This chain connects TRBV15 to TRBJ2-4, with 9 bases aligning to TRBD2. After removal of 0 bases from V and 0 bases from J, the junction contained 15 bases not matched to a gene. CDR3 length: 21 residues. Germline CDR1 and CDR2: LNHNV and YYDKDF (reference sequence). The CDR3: CATSRDRGRDRLAVAKNIQYF. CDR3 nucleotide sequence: TGTGCCACCAGCAGAGATCGAGGCAGGGATCGACTAGCGGTAGCCAAAAACATTCAGTACTTC.

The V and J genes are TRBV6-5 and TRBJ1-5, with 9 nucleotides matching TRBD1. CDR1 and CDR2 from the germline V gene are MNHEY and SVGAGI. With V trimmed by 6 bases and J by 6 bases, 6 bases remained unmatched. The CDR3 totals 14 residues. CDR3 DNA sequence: TGTGCCAGCAGCCGGGACAGGGACTCTCAGCCCCAGCATTTT. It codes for CASSRDRDSQPQHF.

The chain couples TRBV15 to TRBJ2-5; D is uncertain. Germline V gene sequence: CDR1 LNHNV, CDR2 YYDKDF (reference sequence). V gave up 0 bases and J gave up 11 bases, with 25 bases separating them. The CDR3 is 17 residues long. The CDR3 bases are TGTGCCACCAGCAGAGACCCTGGTCTCAGCATCTACAATGAGCAGTACTTC. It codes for CATSRDPGLSIYNEQYF.

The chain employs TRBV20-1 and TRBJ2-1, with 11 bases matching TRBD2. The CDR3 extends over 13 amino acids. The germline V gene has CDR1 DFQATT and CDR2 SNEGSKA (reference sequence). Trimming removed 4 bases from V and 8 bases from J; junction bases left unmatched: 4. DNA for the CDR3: TGCAGTGCTACTAGCGGGAGGATCGATGAGCAGTTCTTC. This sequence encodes CSATSGRIDEQFF.

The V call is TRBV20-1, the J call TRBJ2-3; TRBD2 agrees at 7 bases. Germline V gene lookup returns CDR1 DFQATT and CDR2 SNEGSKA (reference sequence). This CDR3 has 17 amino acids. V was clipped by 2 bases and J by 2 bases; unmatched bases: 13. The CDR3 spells CSARCFDQREITDTQYF. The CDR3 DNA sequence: TGCAGTGCTAGATGCTTTGACCAGCGGGAAATCACAGATACGCAGTATTTT.

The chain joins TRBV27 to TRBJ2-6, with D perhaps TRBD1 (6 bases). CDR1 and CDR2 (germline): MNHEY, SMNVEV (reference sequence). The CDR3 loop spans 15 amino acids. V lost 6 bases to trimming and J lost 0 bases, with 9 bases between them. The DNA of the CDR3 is TGTGCCAGCAGACAGGGAAACTCTGGGGCCAACGTCCTGACTTTC. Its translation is CASRQGNSGANVLTF.

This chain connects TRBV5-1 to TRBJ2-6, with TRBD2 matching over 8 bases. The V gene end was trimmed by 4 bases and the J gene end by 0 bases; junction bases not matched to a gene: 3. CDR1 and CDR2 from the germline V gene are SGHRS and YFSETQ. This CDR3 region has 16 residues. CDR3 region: CASSPGGGSGANVLTF. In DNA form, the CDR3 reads TGCGCCAGCAGCCCGGGGGGGGGCTCTGGGGCCAACGTCCTGACTTTC.

The CDR3, as DNA: TGTGCCAGCAGCCACCCGGGACAGCAAGAGACCCAGTACTTC. This codes for CASSHPGQQETQYF. The genes are TRBV6-5 and TRBJ2-5; 7 nucleotides align to TRBD1. Unmatched junction bases numbered 6, after V lost 6 bases and J lost 2 bases. Germline-derived CDR1 and CDR2 are MNHEY and SVGAGI. This CDR3 has 14 amino acids.

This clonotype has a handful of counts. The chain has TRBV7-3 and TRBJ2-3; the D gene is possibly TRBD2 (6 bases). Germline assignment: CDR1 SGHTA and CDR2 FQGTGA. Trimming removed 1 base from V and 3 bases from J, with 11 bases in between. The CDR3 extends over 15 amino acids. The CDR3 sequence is CASSLNGGMTDTQYF. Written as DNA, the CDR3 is TGTGCCAGCAGCTTAAACGGCGGGATGACAGATACGCAGTATTTT.

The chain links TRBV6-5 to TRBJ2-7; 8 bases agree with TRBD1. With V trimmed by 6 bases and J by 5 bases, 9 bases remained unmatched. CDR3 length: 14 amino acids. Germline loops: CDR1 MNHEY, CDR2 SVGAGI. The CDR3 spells CASSPRGLRDEQYF. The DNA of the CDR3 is TGTGCCAGCAGCCCCAGGGGGCTTAGGGACGAGCAGTACTTC.

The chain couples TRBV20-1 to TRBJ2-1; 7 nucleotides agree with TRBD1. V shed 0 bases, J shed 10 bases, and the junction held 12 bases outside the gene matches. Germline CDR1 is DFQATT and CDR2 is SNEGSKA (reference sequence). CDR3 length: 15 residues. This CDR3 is CSARDQGDLSMEQFF. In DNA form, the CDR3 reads TGCAGTGCTAGAGATCAGGGGGATCTATCAATGGAGCAGTTCTTC.

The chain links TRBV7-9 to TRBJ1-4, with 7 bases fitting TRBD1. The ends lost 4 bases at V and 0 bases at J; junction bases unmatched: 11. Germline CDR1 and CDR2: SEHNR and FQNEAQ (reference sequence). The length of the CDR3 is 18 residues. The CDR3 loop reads CASSSGGDRHATNEKLFF. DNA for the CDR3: TGTGCCAGCAGCTCCGGGGGGGACAGACATGCAACTAATGAAAAACTGTTTTTT.

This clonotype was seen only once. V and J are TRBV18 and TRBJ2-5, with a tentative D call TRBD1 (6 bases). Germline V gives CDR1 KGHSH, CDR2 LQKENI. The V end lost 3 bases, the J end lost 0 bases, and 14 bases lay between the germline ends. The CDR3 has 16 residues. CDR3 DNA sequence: TGTGCCAGCTCACCGGGACACCCGCTTTACCAAGAGACCCAGTACTTC. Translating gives CASSPGHPLYQETQYF.

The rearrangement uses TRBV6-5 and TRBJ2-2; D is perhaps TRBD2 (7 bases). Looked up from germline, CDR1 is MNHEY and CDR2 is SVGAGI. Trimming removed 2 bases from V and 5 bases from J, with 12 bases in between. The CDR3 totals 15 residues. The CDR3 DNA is TGTGCCAGCAGTTACGGGGGGGGCAGAACCGGGGAGCTGTTTTTT. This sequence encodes CASSYGGGRTGELFF.

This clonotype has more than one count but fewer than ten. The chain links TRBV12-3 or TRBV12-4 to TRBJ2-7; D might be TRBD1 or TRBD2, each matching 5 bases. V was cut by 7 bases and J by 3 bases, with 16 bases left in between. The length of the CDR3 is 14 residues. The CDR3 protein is CASTVGTVDYEQYF. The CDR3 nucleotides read TGTGCCAGCACCGTCGGGACGGTAGACTACGAGCAGTACTTC.

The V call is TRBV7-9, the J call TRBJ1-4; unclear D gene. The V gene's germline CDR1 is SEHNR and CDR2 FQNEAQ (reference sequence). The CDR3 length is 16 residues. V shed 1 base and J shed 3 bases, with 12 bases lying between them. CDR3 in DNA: TGTGCCAGCAGCTTAGGTGCCCCCCGGGCTAATGAAAAACTGTTTTTT. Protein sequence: CASSLGAPRANEKLFF.

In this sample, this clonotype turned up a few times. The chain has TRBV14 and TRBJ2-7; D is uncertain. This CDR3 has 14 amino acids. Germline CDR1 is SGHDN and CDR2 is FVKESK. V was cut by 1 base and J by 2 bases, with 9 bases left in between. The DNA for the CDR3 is TGTGCCAGCAGCCAAGTGGGAATTACCTACGAGCAGTACTTC. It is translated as CASSQVGITYEQYF.

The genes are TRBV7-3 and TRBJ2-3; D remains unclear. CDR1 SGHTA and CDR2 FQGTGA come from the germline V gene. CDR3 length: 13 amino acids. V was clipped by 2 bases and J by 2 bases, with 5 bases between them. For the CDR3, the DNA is TGTGCCAGCAGCTTACAGCCCACAGATACGCAGTATTTT. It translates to CASSLQPTDTQYF.

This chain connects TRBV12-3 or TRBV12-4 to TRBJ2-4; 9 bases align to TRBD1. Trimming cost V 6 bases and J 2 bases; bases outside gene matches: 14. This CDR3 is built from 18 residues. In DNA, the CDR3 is TGTGCCAGCAGGACGCCGGAAGGACAGGGGTGGACCAAAAACATTCAGTACTTC. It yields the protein CASRTPEGQGWTKNIQYF.